This T cell receptor (beta chain) was found in a study of blood T cell repertoires in COVID-19 (TCRdb year 2020). Regarding the complete study: Samples from collaborators originated in the United States, Italy and Spain and spanned both the acute and convalescent phases of COVID-19. The prospective study material was composed of cDNA or gDNA derived from T cells, B-cell-depleted T cells, or PBMCs. Subjects who had been exposed to COVID-19, were actively infected with it, or had recovered from it provided the deeply sampled blood TCRbeta repertoires that made up the dataset. The repertoires were released in a freely available public database meant as a resource for research on the immune response to SARS-CoV-2. The samples were drawn from two sources: the first 160 participants of the ongoing ImmuneRACE study, and 950 to 1,500 subjects contributed by 6 global collaborators. Nearly every sample came with metadata listing a de-identified subject ID, COVID-19 status, age in years and sex. HLA class I and class II types, where available, came from metadata supplied by the sample provider rather than from assay-based typing.

Whole blood was collected in K2EDTA tubes by collaborating institutions according to the institutions' own protocols. For TCRbeta analysis, collaborator samples were shipped as frozen whole blood, as isolated PBMCs, or as DNA extracted from either sample type. From the cysteine through the phenylalanine, the CDR3 covers 16 amino acids. This entry keeps only the CDR3 DNA: 48 bases, framed from base 1. Sequences SNHLY (CDR1) and FYNNEI (CDR2) are obtained from the germline V gene. V is cut back by 5 bases and J by 5 bases, with 9 bases in the junction unmatched. Results and caveats for the whole study, not just this receptor: Clinical and demographic metadata were provided uncurated, with the amount varying by source and participant.

Comments on this clone: Its cognate antigen has yet to be identified. It has no much larger one-base neighbor in the sample; base qualities were not kept.

TCRbeta CDR3 regions were amplified from genomic DNA by means of the immunoSEQ Assay, a bias-controlled multiplex PCR. On the authors' methods: Within the assay, amplification of reference gene primers was used to estimate how many nucleated cells each sample contained. To quantify the absolute abundance of each unique TCRbeta CDR3 rearrangement, sequence reads were collapsed and filtered. For each sample, productive Simpson clonality was calculated by taking the square root of Simpson's diversity index across productive rearrangements. The clones in this table, taken by TCRdb from immuneACCESS, are in-frame only. Not every clone is retained; where verified, under half of the shortfall comes from an unresolved V gene, and the cause of the rest is unknown. The V and J calls and the clone size are those of that table, but D and trimming were determined from the DNA. In all, the sample holds about 80,000 clones, and 82% of those were seen once. The top ten clones comprise less than 40% of the sample.

This receptor was taken from a woman between 70 and 85 years old with acute or convalescent COVID-19. The rearranged segments are TRBV2 and TRBJ1-6; TRBD1 aligns with 7 central bases. Sequenced material: peripheral blood. The DNA sequence reads TGTGCCAGCAGTATCACAGGGGAGAGGAATAATTCACCCCTCCACTTT. The encoded protein is CASSITGERNNSPLHF.